This entry is about one T cell receptor (beta chain). Its antigen is unidentified. This sample is drawn from a study of cytomegalovirus exposure and HLA in healthy donors. Study-level results: Three of the chains that were CMV-associated were confirmed in vitro to be specific for CMV antigens. According to an earlier analysis, most TCR beta V segments yielded productive rearrangements about 87% or about 30% of the time. TCR beta sequences numbering under 20,000 were associated with HLA alleles at 0.05 false discovery rate in a later analysis. The records held CMV serostatus as the only immune exposure information.

This CDR3 is built from 15 residues. The germline V gene encodes CDR1 SGDLS and CDR2 YYNGEE. The J segment lost 6 bases and the V segment lost 0 bases, leaving 6 bases of the junction unmatched. Primers for the PCR totalled 60 Vbeta and 13 Jbeta. TCRdb's copy holds only in-frame clones and misses some; the assay was immunoSEQ multiplex PCR. The data hold roughly 110,000 clones, with over 60% observed a single time. The source material was PBMCs. The chain links TRBV9 to TRBJ2-1; 7 bases are a match to TRBD2. The sequence came from a man younger than 45 in good health and CMV-seropositive. CDR3 region: CASSVEGLPANEQFF. The CDR3 DNA sequence: TGTGCCAGCAGCGTAGAGGGACTACCCGCCAATGAGCAGTTCTTC.